This T cell receptor (beta chain) was profiled in a study of OX40 agonist ivuxolimab in advanced cancers. Study at large: Patients in dose escalation had liver, melanoma, kidney or head and neck cancers.

Assay: immunoSEQ multiplex PCR; the TCRdb copy retains only in-frame clones and omits some. The sample consists of about 67,000 clones, approximately 87% of them appearing once. A word on this clone: What it binds is not known.

Findings of the study overall: Low normalized T-cell clonal expansion was also seen in some nonresponders. Clonal expansion among partial responders at 0.1-3.0 mg/kg ranked near the lowest.

With 1 base clipped from V and 1 base from J, the junction kept 7 bases outside the gene matches. Germline CDR1 LNHNV, CDR2 YYDKDF (reference sequence). This CDR3 comprises 16 residues. The clonotype comes from an adult with an advanced solid tumor such as melanoma, head and neck, liver or kidney cancer. The chain uses TRBV15 and TRBJ2-7, with 7 nucleotides matching TRBD1. The sequenced sample was CD4+ or CD8+ T cells sorted from blood, obtained in a trial of the OX40 agonist ivuxolimab. The CDR3 coding sequence is TGTGCCACCAGCAGAGGAGGGGGCCGAGCTTCCTACGAGCAGTACTTC. It codes for CATSRGGGRASYEQYF.